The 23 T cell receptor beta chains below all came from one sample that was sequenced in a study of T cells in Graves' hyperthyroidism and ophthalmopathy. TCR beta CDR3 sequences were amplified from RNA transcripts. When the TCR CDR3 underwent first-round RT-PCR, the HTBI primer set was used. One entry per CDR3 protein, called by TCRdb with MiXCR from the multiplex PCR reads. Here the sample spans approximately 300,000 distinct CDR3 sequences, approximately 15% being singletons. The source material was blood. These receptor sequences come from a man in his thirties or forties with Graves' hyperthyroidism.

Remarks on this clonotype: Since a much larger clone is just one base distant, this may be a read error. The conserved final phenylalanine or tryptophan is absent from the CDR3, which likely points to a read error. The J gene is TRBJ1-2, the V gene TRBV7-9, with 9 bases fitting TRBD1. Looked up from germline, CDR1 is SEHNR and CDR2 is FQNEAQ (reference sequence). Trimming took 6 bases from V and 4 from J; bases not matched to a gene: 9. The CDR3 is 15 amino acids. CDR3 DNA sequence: TGTGCCAGCAGTTCTACAGGGGGCGCCTTCTATGGCTACACCCTC. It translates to CASSSTGGAFYGYTL.

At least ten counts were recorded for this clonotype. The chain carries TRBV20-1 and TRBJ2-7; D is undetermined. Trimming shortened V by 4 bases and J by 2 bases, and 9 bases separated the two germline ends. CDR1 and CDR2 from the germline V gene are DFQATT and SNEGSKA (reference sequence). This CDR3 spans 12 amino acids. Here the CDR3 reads CSAIHSAYEQYF. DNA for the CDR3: TGCAGTGCTATCCACAGCGCCTACGAGCAGTACTTC.

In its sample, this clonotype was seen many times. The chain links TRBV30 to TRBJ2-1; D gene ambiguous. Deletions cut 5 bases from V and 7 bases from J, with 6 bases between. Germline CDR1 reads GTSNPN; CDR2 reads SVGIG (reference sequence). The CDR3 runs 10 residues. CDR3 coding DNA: TGTGCCTGGTCGCCGAATGAGCAGTTCTTC. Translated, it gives CAWSPNEQFF.

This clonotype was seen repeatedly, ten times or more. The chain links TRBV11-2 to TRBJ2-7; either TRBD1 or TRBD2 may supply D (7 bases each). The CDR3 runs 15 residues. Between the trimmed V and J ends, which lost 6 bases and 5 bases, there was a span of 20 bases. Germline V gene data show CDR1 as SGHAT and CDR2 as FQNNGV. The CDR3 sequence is CASSTPRGRAHEQYF. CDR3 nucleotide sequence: TGTGCCAGCAGTACGCCCAGGGGGAGGGCCCACGAGCAGTACTTC.

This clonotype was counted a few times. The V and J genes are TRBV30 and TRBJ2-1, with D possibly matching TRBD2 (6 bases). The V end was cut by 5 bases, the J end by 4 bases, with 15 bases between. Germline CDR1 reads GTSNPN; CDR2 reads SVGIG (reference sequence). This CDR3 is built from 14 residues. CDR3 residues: CAWLSGTFYNEQFF. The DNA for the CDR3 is TGTGCCTGGTTATCCGGGACTTTTTACAATGAGCAGTTCTTC. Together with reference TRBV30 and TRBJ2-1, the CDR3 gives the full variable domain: SQTIHQWPATLVQPVGSPLSLECTVEGTSNPNLYWYRQAAGRGLQLLFYSVGIGQISSEVPQNLSASRPQDRQFILSSKKLLLSDSGFYLCAWLSGTFYNEQFFGPGTRLTVL.

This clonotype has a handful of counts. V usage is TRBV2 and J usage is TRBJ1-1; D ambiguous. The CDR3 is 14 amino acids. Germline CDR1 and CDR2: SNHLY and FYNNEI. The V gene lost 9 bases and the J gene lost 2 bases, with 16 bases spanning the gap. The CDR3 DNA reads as TGTGCCAGAACAACGACCCGGGGTAACACTGAAGCTTTCTTT. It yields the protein CARTTTRGNTEAFF.

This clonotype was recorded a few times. For the CDR3, the DNA is TGTGCCAGCAGCATGCGGGTGGGCTACGAGCAGTACTTC. It is translated as CASSMRVGYEQYF. The chain joins TRBV5-6 to TRBJ2-7, with TRBD2 as a possible D gene (5 bases). With 4 bases removed from V and 3 bases from J, the gap between germline ends came to 11 bases. Germline V gene lookup returns CDR1 SGHDT and CDR2 YYEEEE. This CDR3 spans 13 amino acids.

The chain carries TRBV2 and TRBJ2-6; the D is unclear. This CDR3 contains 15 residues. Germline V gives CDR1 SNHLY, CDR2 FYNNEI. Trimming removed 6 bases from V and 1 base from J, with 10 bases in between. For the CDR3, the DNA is TGTGCCAGCAGGGTACAGTCATCTGGGGCCAACGTCCTGACTTTC. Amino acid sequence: CASRVQSSGANVLTF. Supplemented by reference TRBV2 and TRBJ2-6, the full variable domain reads EPEVTQTPSHQVTQMGQEVILRCVPISNHLYFYWYRQILGQKVEFLVSFYNNEISEKSEIFDDQFSVERPDGSNFTLKIRSTKLEDSAMYFCASRVQSSGANVLTFGAGSRLTVL.

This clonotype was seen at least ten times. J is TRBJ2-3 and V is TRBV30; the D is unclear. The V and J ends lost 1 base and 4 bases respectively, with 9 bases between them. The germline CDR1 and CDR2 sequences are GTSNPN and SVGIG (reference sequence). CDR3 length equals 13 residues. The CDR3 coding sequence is TGTGCCTGGAGTGGTAACGCGGCAGATACGCAGTATTTT. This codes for CAWSGNAADTQYF.

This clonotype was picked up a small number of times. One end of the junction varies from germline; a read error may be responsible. The CDR3 DNA is TGTGCTAGCAGCTTAGCGCTAGGATCCGCGCGATGTCAGCCCCAGCATTTT. Residues: CASSLALGSARCQPQHF. This sequence joins TRBV7-7 and TRBJ1-5; D not resolved. The CDR3 is 17 residues long. Germline V gene lookup returns CDR1 SSHAT and CDR2 FNYEAQ (reference sequence).

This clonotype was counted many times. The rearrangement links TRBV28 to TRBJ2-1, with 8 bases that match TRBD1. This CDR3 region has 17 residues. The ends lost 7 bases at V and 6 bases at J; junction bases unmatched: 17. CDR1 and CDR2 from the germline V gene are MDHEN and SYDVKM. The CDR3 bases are TGTGCCAGCATTCCAGGCTGGGGGGCAGGGGGCTTCAATGAGCAGTTCTTC. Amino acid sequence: CASIPGWGAGGFNEQFF.

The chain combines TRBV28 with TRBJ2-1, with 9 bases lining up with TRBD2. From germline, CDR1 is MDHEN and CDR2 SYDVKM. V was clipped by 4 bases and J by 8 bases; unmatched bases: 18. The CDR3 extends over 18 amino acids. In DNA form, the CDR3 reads TGTGCCAGCAGTTCAAGGGCCTCGAGTAGCGGGAGATGGGATGAGCAGTTCTTC. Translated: CASSSRASSSGRWDEQFF.

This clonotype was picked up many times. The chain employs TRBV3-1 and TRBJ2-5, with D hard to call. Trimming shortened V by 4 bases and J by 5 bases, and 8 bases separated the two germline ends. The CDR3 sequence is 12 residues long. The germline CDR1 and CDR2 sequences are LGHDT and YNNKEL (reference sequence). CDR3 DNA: TGTGCCAGCAGCCTTAGTTGGGAGACCCAGTACTTC. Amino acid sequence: CASSLSWETQYF.

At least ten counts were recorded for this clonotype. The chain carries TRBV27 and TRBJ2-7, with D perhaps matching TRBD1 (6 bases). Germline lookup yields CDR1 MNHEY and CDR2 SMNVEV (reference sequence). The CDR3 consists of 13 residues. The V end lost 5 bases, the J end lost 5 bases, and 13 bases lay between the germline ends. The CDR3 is CASSVDRIDEQYF. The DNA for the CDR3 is TGTGCCAGCAGTGTCGACAGGATCGACGAGCAGTACTTC.

The CDR3 loop is CASSSSDGNEKLFF. CDR3 bases: TGTGCCAGCAGCTCCTCGGACGGGAATGAAAAACTGTTTTTT. V is TRBV4-2 and J is TRBJ1-4; D ambiguous. In germline, CDR1 is LGHNA, CDR2 YNFKEQ. The CDR3 is 14 amino acids. V lost 5 bases to trimming and J lost 5 bases, with 12 bases between them.

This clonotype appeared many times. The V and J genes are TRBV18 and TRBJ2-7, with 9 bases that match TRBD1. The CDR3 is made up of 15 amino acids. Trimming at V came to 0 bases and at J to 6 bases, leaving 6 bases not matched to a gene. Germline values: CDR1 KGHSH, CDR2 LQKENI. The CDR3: CASSPPGTGPLEQYF. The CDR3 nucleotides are TGTGCCAGCTCACCACCCGGGACAGGGCCCCTCGAGCAGTACTTC.

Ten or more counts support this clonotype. The CDR3 loop is CASSQRDRDYEQYF. In DNA form, the CDR3 reads TGTGCCAGCAGTCAAAGGGACAGGGACTACGAGCAGTACTTC. The V call is TRBV27, the J call TRBJ2-7; 9 positions agree with TRBD1. CDR1 and CDR2 (germline): MNHEY, SMNVEV (reference sequence). CDR3 length equals 14 residues. The junction had 5 bases not matched to a gene; V was cut back by 5 bases and J by 3 bases.

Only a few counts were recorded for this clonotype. CDR3 DNA: TGTGCCTGGGATCGCCAAAATGAGCAGTTCTTC. Translation gives CAWDRQNEQFF. This chain links TRBV30 with TRBJ2-1, with D uncertain. V dropped 5 bases and J dropped 7 bases, with 9 bases sitting between them. CDR1 is GTSNPN and CDR2 is SVGIG in the germline V gene (reference sequence). The CDR3 consists of 11 residues.

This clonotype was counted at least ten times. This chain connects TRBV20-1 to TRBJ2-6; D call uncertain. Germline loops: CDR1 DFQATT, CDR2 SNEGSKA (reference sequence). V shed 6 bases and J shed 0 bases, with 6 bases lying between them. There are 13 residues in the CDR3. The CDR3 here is CSAINSGANVLTF. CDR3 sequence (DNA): TGCAGTGCCATCAACTCTGGGGCCAACGTCCTGACTTTC.

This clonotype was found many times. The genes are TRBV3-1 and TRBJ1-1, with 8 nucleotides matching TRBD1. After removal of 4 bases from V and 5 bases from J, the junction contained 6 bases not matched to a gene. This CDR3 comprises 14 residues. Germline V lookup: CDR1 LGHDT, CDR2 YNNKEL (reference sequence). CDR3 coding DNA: TGTGCCAGCAGCCGCCAGACAGGGGAGACTGAAGCTTTCTTT. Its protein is CASSRQTGETEAFF.

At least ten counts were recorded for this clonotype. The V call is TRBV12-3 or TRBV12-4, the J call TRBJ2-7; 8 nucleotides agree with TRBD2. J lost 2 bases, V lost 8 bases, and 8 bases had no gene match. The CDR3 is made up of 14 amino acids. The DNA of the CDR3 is TGTGCCAGCGGTACCGGGACTAGTCCCTACGAGCAGTACTTC. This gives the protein CASGTGTSPYEQYF.

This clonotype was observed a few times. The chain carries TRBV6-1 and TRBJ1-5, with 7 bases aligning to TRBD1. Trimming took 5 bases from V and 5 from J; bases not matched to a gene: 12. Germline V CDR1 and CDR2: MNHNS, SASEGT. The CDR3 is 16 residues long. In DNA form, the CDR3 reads TGTGCCAGCAGTCTTAGACGGGACAGCCTTCATCAGCCCCAGCATTTT. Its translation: CASSLRRDSLHQPQHF.

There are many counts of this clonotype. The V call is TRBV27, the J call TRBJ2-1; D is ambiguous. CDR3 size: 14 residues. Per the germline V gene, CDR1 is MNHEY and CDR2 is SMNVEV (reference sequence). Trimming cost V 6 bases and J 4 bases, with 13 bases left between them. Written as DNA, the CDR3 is TGTGCCAGCAGCCGTCTAGGGCGGTACAATGAGCAGTTCTTC. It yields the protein CASSRLGRYNEQFF.